A single sample is the source of the 30 T cell receptor beta chains below, sequenced in a study of CD8+ T cells in alopecia areata. In each case, RNA was isolated and then reverse transcribed into cDNA as the sequencing template. Using immunoSEQ multiplex PCR, the repertoire was profiled, and TCRdb retains in-frame clones only, with some absent. This table has 90,000 to 130,000 clones, 50% to 60% appearing once. Material: NKG2D-low CD8+ T cells sorted from blood. These receptors were collected from a human donor with alopecia areata.

The rearrangement joins TRBV7-3 to TRBJ2-3; 10 bases fit TRBD2. The CDR3 loop spans 15 amino acids. Germline lookup yields CDR1 SGHTA and CDR2 FQGTGA. The ends lost 5 bases at V and 1 base at J; junction bases unmatched: 3. The CDR3 reads CASSPAGGGTDTQYF. The CDR3 DNA reads TGTGCCAGCAGCCCAGCGGGGGGGGGCACAGATACGCAGTATTTT.

This clone was seen a few times. The CDR3 region is CASSAAGTVDQPQHF. CDR3 sequence (DNA): TGTGCCAGCAGCGCGGCCGGGACAGTTGATCAGCCCCAGCATTTT. The gene calls are TRBV9 and TRBJ1-5; 7 bases line up with TRBD1. Germline CDR1 SGDLS, CDR2 YYNGEE. The CDR3 contains 15 residues. The trim removed 3 bases at V and 5 bases at J, leaving 8 bases unmatched.

This rearrangement joins TRBV2 to TRBJ2-3; TRBD1 matches at 9 bases. CDR1 SNHLY and CDR2 FYNNEI come from the germline V gene. The CDR3 loop spans 16 amino acids. V shed 6 bases, J shed 4 bases, and the junction held 11 bases outside the gene matches. CDR3 sequence (DNA): TGTGCCAGCAGACCATTGGACAGGGGTAATTCAGATACGCAGTATTTT. It specifies CASRPLDRGNSDTQYF.

J is TRBJ2-5 and V is TRBV5-1; 8 bases are shared with TRBD2. The V and J ends lost 0 bases and 5 bases, in that order; junction bases with no gene match: 12. This CDR3 is 17 amino acids long. Germline V gene lookup returns CDR1 SGHRS and CDR2 YFSETQ. For the CDR3, the DNA is TGCGCCAGCAGCTTGGGTTTTCGTAGCGGGGACGCGGAGACCCAGTACTTC. Its protein is CASSLGFRSGDAETQYF.

This rearrangement joins TRBV5-6 to TRBJ1-2; D is uncertain. Trimming cost V 0 bases and J 8 bases, with 14 bases left between them. In germline, CDR1 is SGHDT, CDR2 YYEEEE. This CDR3 is built from 14 residues. In DNA form, the CDR3 reads TGTGCCAGCAGCTTGGGGACTACCCCATCAGGCTACACCTTC. Encoded protein: CASSLGTTPSGYTF.

The V call is TRBV9, the J call TRBJ2-7; D is ambiguous. Germline loops: CDR1 SGDLS, CDR2 YYNGEE. This CDR3 spans 12 amino acids. The V end was cut by 4 bases, the J end by 2 bases, with 7 bases between. CDR3 DNA sequence: TGTGCCAGCAGCCCCTACCCCTACGAGCAGTACTTC. As protein: CASSPYPYEQYF.

V is TRBV2 and J is TRBJ2-2, with TRBD2 identical over 7 bases. The ends lost 8 bases at V and 7 bases at J; junction bases unmatched: 4. This CDR3 has 12 amino acids. The germline CDR1 and CDR2 sequences are SNHLY and FYNNEI. CDR3 amino acids: CASHPGGGELFF. CDR3 in DNA: TGTGCCAGCCACCCGGGGGGCGGGGAGCTGTTTTTT.

The rearrangement links TRBV27 to TRBJ2-1, with unresolved D. Germline V lookup: CDR1 MNHEY, CDR2 SMNVEV (reference sequence). CDR3 size: 11 residues. V lost 3 bases, J lost 9 bases, and 6 bases lay in between. The DNA of the CDR3 is TGTGCCAGCAGTTTCGGCGGTGAGCAGTTCTTC. It specifies CASSFGGEQFF.

For this clone: The junction differs from germline at one of its ends, possibly a read error. The rearrangement uses TRBV19 and TRBJ2-1, with unresolved D. The germline CDR1 and CDR2 sequences are LNHDA and SQIVND (reference sequence). CDR3 length: 12 residues. The CDR3 nucleotides are TGTGCCAGCGCACGCTCCAACAATGAGCAGTTCTTC. Protein sequence: CASARSNNEQFF.

The chain couples TRBV27 to TRBJ2-7; maybe TRBD1 (6 bases). This CDR3 region has 14 residues. CDR1 is MNHEY and CDR2 is SMNVEV in the germline V gene (reference sequence). The germline V and J ends were trimmed by 7 bases and 2 bases, with 15 bases remaining between them. CDR3 in DNA: TGTGCCAGCATTGGCGGACAGTATCCCTACGAGCAGTACTTC. Translated, it gives CASIGGQYPYEQYF.

DNA for the CDR3: TGTGCCAGCAGTTACAGAGGAGGCACAGATACGCAGTATTTT. It encodes CASSYRGGTDTQYF. V usage is TRBV6-5 and J usage is TRBJ2-3; D not resolved. V was cut by 2 bases and J by 1 base, with 7 bases left in between. This CDR3 is 14 amino acids long. Germline V gives CDR1 MNHEY, CDR2 SVGAGI.

The V call is TRBV29-1, the J call TRBJ2-5; TRBD2 might be the D (6 bases). The J call may be wrong; the DNA end is better matched by TRBJ2-7. The CDR3 totals 14 residues. In germline, CDR1 is SQVTM, CDR2 ANQGSEA. Here the CDR3 reads CSVASRGWPYEQYF. The CDR3 DNA sequence: TGCAGCGTTGCCTCCCGGGGGTGGCCCTACGAGCAGTACTTC.

V gene TRBV2 combines with J gene TRBJ2-7, with 8 bases that match TRBD1. Looked up from germline, CDR1 is SNHLY and CDR2 is FYNNEI. This CDR3 region has 15 residues. The junction had 2 bases not matched to a gene; V was cut back by 1 base and J by 0 bases. CDR3 sequence: CASSEGDRGSYEQYF. The CDR3 coding sequence is TGTGCCAGCAGTGAAGGCGACAGGGGCTCCTACGAGCAGTACTTC.

This chain links TRBV2 with TRBJ2-5, with 8 positions matching TRBD1. The end of the DNA is better explained by TRBJ2-7, so the J call may be wrong. This CDR3 is 14 amino acids long. CDR1 and CDR2 from the germline V gene are SNHLY and FYNNEI. The chain's CDR3 is CASLDRGASYEQYF. The CDR3 DNA follows: TGTGCCAGCCTAGACAGGGGTGCCTCCTACGAGCAGTACTTC.

The chain links TRBV13 to TRBJ2-7, with 9 bases lining up with TRBD2. J was trimmed by 7 bases and V by 5 bases; bases with no gene match: 12. The CDR3 is 15 residues long. CDR1 PRHDT and CDR2 FYEKMQ come from the germline V gene (reference sequence). The CDR3 region has the DNA TGTGCCAGCAGCACGCGGTCTAGCGGGATCGAAGAGCAGTACTTC. The encoded protein is CASSTRSSGIEEQYF.

Only a few counts were recorded for this clone. The rearrangement joins TRBV28 to TRBJ2-7; 8 bases line up with TRBD1. Losses at the gene ends were 4 bases for V and 3 bases for J; bases not matched to a gene: 8. The CDR3 consists of 15 residues. CDR1 and CDR2 (germline): MDHEN, SYDVKM. The CDR3 here is CASSSQQGAYYEQYF. CDR3 bases: TGTGCCAGCAGTTCCCAGCAGGGGGCGTACTACGAGCAGTACTTC.

The chain uses TRBV4-2 and TRBJ1-5; D is unclear. The CDR3 covers 15 residues. Germline CDR1 LGHNA, CDR2 YNFKEQ. Trimming removed 0 bases from V and 3 bases from J, with 9 bases in between. CDR3 in DNA: TGTGCCAGCAGCCAAGATCCCGGGGACAATCAGCCCCAGCATTTT. Its protein is CASSQDPGDNQPQHF.

CDR3 nucleotides: TGTGCCAGCAGTCTTCAGGGGCAGGGGATCTATGGCTACACCTTC. Translated: CASSLQGQGIYGYTF. The rearrangement links TRBV27 to TRBJ1-2; a weak D match, TRBD1 (6 bases). The ends were cut back, 5 bases at V and 4 bases at J, with 17 bases in the middle. The CDR3 is 15 residues long. The germline V gene has CDR1 MNHEY and CDR2 SMNVEV (reference sequence).

CDR3 nucleotides: TGTGCCAGCAGCTGGACTAGCGGGAGCACAGATACGCAGTATTTT. This translates into CASSWTSGSTDTQYF. The chain joins TRBV7-8 to TRBJ2-3; 11 positions match TRBD2. V trimming: 4 bases; J trimming: 0 bases; junction bases outside the gene matches: 0. The CDR3 covers 15 residues. Germline V lookup: CDR1 SGHVS, CDR2 FQNEAQ.

The sample holds a few counts of this clone. This chain links TRBV29-1 with TRBJ2-5, with 8 bases lining up with TRBD2. The germline gives CDR1 SQVTM, CDR2 ANQGSEA. V was pared by 6 bases and J by 5 bases, with 14 bases of the junction left unmatched. The length of the CDR3 is 15 residues. For the CDR3, the DNA is TGCAGCGTAAGCCGGGAAGGGACTAGTAGGGAGACCCAGTACTTC. This codes for CSVSREGTSRETQYF.

The gene calls are TRBV27 and TRBJ2-7; no firm D call. This CDR3 contains 13 residues. The germline V and J ends were trimmed by 2 bases and 0 bases, with 5 bases remaining between them. CDR1 is MNHEY and CDR2 is SMNVEV in the germline V gene (reference sequence). CDR3 sequence reads: CASSLAVSYEQYF. In DNA, the CDR3 is TGTGCCAGCAGTTTAGCGGTCTCCTACGAGCAGTACTTC.

This chain joins TRBV27 and TRBJ2-2; 9 nucleotides align to TRBD1. CDR1 and CDR2 (germline): MNHEY, SMNVEV (reference sequence). The J segment lost 8 bases and the V segment lost 7 bases, leaving 14 bases of the junction unmatched. The CDR3 totals 16 residues. The CDR3 loop reads CASTRPGTGISGELFF. The CDR3 region has the DNA TGTGCCAGCACCCGCCCGGGGACAGGGATATCTGGGGAGCTGTTTTTT.

This chain links TRBV7-9 with TRBJ2-5; 7 positions match TRBD1. The V gene's germline CDR1 is SEHNR and CDR2 FQNEAQ (reference sequence). V was clipped by 5 bases and J by 5 bases; unmatched bases: 14. The CDR3 has 16 amino acids. The CDR3 spells CASSDTLLTGDETQYF. The CDR3 DNA is TGTGCCAGCAGCGACACCCTACTAACAGGGGACGAGACCCAGTACTTC. The entire variable domain, with the rest obtained from reference TRBV7-9 and TRBJ2-5, is as follows: DTGVSQNPRHKITKRGQNVTFRCDPISEHNRLYWYRQTLGQGPEFLTYFQNEAQLEKSRLLSDRFSAERPKGSFSTLEIQRTEQGDSAMYLCASSDTLLTGDETQYFGPGTRLLVL.

CDR3 amino acids: CASSGEGIEAFF. The CDR3 DNA reads as TGTGCCAGCAGCGGTGAGGGTATTGAAGCTTTCTTT. This chain joins TRBV7-9 and TRBJ1-1, with D hard to call. Germline CDR1 is SEHNR and CDR2 is FQNEAQ (reference sequence). V was cut by 5 bases and J by 7 bases, with 11 bases left in between. The length of the CDR3 is 12 residues.

This chain joins TRBV27 and TRBJ2-7, with 7 bases lining up with TRBD2. V gave up 7 bases and J gave up 0 bases; unmatched junction bases: 9. This CDR3 is built from 15 residues. Germline assignment: CDR1 MNHEY and CDR2 SMNVEV (reference sequence). The CDR3 protein is CASIPAAGASYEQYF. DNA of the CDR3: TGTGCCAGCATCCCTGCGGCGGGAGCCTCCTACGAGCAGTACTTC.

The count of this clone is one. The V gene is TRBV28, the J gene TRBJ1-1; 8 bases are shared with TRBD1. Germline trimming cut 2 bases from V and 4 bases from J; bases unmatched to any gene: 3. The CDR3 length is 14 residues. The germline gives CDR1 MDHEN, CDR2 SYDVKM. The CDR3 nucleotides read TGTGCCAGCAGTTTACAGGGGGCTGGCACTGAAGCTTTCTTT. It translates to CASSLQGAGTEAFF.

The chain is built from TRBV11-2 and TRBJ2-4; TRBD1 aligns across 8 bases. Looked up from germline, CDR1 is SGHAT and CDR2 is FQNNGV. J lost 6 bases, V lost 5 bases, and 6 bases had no gene match. There are 14 residues in the CDR3. The CDR3 DNA follows: TGTGCCAGCAGCGGTCAGGGGGCAGGAAACATTCAGTACTTC. Amino acids: CASSGQGAGNIQYF. Filled out from reference TRBV11-2 and TRBJ2-4, the complete variable domain reads EAGVAQSPRYKIIEKRQSVAFWCNPISGHATLYWYQQILGQGPKLLIQFQNNGVVDDSQLPKDRFSAERLKGVDSTLKIQPAKLEDSAVYLCASSGQGAGNIQYFGAGTRLSVL.

The chain is built from TRBV15 and TRBJ2-5, with unresolved D. CDR3 length: 14 amino acids. V was shortened by 0 bases and J by 1 base, with 6 bases between the two germline ends. Looked up from germline, CDR1 is LNHNV and CDR2 is YYDKDF (reference sequence). The DNA for the CDR3 is TGTGCCACCAGCAGAGATCCAGCCCAAGAGACCCAGTACTTC. Protein: CATSRDPAQETQYF. The complete variable domain, with remaining parts taken from reference TRBV15 and TRBJ2-5, reads DAMVIQNPRYQVTQFGKPVTLSCSQTLNHNVMYWYQQKSSQAPKLLFHYYDKDFNNEADTPDNFQSRRPNTSFCFLDIRSPGLGDTAMYLCATSRDPAQETQYFGPGTRLLVL.

Notes on this clone: At one boundary the junction diverges from the germline segment, which might be a read error. This chain links TRBV10-3 with TRBJ2-7; D perhaps matches TRBD1 (5 bases). This CDR3 is built from 8 residues. Germline CDR1 and CDR2: ENHRY and SYGVKD. DNA of the CDR3: TGTGCCATCGGAACGGACAACTTC. It specifies CAIGTDNF.

The CDR3 reads CASSLVSGQETQYF. CDR3 nucleotides: TGTGCCAGCAGCTTAGTGTCCGGCCAAGAGACCCAGTACTTC. The genes are TRBV7-9 and TRBJ2-5; D call uncertain. With 1 base removed from V and 1 base from J, the gap between germline ends came to 7 bases. The CDR3 covers 14 residues. Germline assignment: CDR1 SEHNR and CDR2 FQNEAQ (reference sequence).